What follows are 7 T cell receptor beta chains derived from one specimen sequenced in a study of Graves' ophthalmopathy and Graves' hyperthyroidism. Amplified material comprised TCR beta CDR3 regions derived from RNA transcripts. Investigators did first-round RT-PCR with HTBI primers, then second-round multiplex PCR. TCRdb independently ran MiXCR on the multiplex PCR reads; one entry per CDR3 protein. This table has about 400,000 distinct CDR3 sequences, around 16% appearing once. The material sequenced was peripheral blood. These receptors originate from a woman aged 18-29 years with Graves' ophthalmopathy.

This clonotype was observed many times. The rearrangement joins TRBV7-3 to TRBJ1-1; 8 nucleotides line up with TRBD1. The junction had 16 bases not matched to a gene; V was cut back by 4 bases and J by 0 bases. Looked up from germline, CDR1 is SGHTA and CDR2 is FQGTGA. This CDR3 contains 19 residues. The CDR3 region has the DNA TGTGCCAGCAGCTCTACCGTGGGGACAGGCTTTTTACTGAACACTGAAGCTTTCTTT. It specifies CASSSTVGTGFLLNTEAFF.

This clonotype was recorded at least ten times. The CDR3 sequence is CSAEIPGGYYEQYF. In DNA, the CDR3 is TGCAGTGCCGAAATACCGGGGGGATACTACGAGCAGTACTTC. The rearrangement joins TRBV20-1 to TRBJ2-7; 7 bases are shared with TRBD2. Germline CDR1 DFQATT, CDR2 SNEGSKA (reference sequence). This CDR3 has 14 residues. Losses at the gene ends were 6 bases for V and 3 bases for J; bases not matched to a gene: 11.

This clonotype was seen ten or more times. The rearrangement uses TRBV11-2 and TRBJ2-2; 9 bases match TRBD1. Trimming cost V 1 base and J 1 base; bases outside gene matches: 4. Germline CDR1 and CDR2: SGHAT and FQNNGV. The CDR3 length is 17 residues. CDR3 bases: TGTGCCAGCAGCTTAGGAGGGACAGGGTGGAACACCGGGGAGCTGTTTTTT. Translated, it gives CASSLGGTGWNTGELFF. The full variable domain, completed using reference TRBV11-2 and TRBJ2-2, is EAGVAQSPRYKIIEKRQSVAFWCNPISGHATLYWYQQILGQGPKLLIQFQNNGVVDDSQLPKDRFSAERLKGVDSTLKIQPAKLEDSAVYLCASSLGGTGWNTGELFFGEGSRLTVL.

The chain couples TRBV27 to TRBJ1-2, with 9 bases that match TRBD1. Per the germline V gene, CDR1 is MNHEY and CDR2 is SMNVEV (reference sequence). After removal of 8 bases from V and 2 bases from J, the junction contained 9 bases not matched to a gene. The CDR3 is made up of 15 amino acids. The CDR3 loop reads CASGNRGRANYGYTF. For the CDR3, the DNA is TGTGCCAGCGGAAACAGGGGGCGAGCGAACTATGGCTACACCTTC.

Points on this clonotype: Its ends do not fully match the called genes, so a read error is possible. The V and J genes are TRBV28 and TRBJ2-7, with 7 bases identical to TRBD1. Germline values: CDR1 MDHEN, CDR2 SYDVKM. This CDR3 spans 12 amino acids. CDR3 loop: CASSSGDRDSVF. DNA for the CDR3: TGTGCCAGCAGTTCTGGAGATCGGGACAGCGTCTTT.

This clonotype was recorded many times. For the CDR3, the DNA is TGTGCCAGCAGCACGCGACCCGGGACGTTTGGCACCGGGGAGCTGTTTTTT. Its protein is CASSTRPGTFGTGELFF. J is TRBJ2-2 and V is TRBV7-8, with D tentatively TRBD1 or TRBD2 (5 bases each). Germline-derived CDR1 and CDR2 are SGHVS and FQNEAQ. CDR3 size: 17 residues. V was shortened by 5 bases and J by 4 bases, with 20 bases between the two germline ends.

Ten or more counts support this clonotype. V usage is TRBV6-2 or TRBV6-3 and J usage is TRBJ1-1; D is unclear. Trimming removed 2 bases at V and 5 bases at J, with 9 bases between. The CDR3 totals 13 residues. In germline, CDR1 is MNHEY, CDR2 SVGEGT. CDR3 coding DNA: TGTGCCAGCAGTTACGGCCGAGGGACTGAAGCTTTCTTT. This encodes CASSYGRGTEAFF.